Detailed here is one T cell receptor beta chain. There are 13 residues in the CDR3. The V gene lost 2 bases and the J gene lost 2 bases, with 6 bases spanning the gap. The data stem from a study of blood T cell repertoires in COVID-19. Study summary: From T cells, B-cell-depleted T cells, or PBMCs came the material, which was cDNA or gDNA.

In the original analysis: Researchers report that nucleated cell counts were estimated from reference gene primer amplification. Libraries were prepared by immunoSEQ multiplex PCR; TCRdb keeps only in-frame clonotypes and omits some of them. That table furnishes V, J and clone size, whereas the DNA furnished D and trimming. This sample has 150,000 or so clones, with about 86% found just once. The TCR was taken from a woman of 80 years or more with acute or convalescent COVID-19. Sequencing input: peripheral blood. The chain employs TRBV12-3 or TRBV12-4 and TRBJ1-2; D remains ambiguous. This CDR3 reads CASSLSSNYGYTF. Here the CDR3 DNA reads TGTGCCAGCAGTTTATCTTCGAACTATGGCTACACCTTC.